Listed below are T cell receptor beta chains from one sample, sequenced in a study of shared clonotypes between healthy human individuals. Clones were sequenced by immunoSEQ multiplex PCR, and TCRdb holds only the in-frame ones, with some missing. The data hold hundreds of thousands of clones, with roughly 79% observed a single time. The sequenced material came from PBMCs. All receptors derive from a woman aged 40 to 50 in good health. Some clones in this sample may be carry-over from other donors' samples. CDR3s leave out the opening cysteine and the closing phenylalanine or tryptophan. A D gene is named only where the DNA matches it firmly.

v_gene: TRBV28; d_gene: TRBD2; CDR3aa: ASSSGLVAGELF
v_gene: TRBV28; d_gene: TRBD2; CDR3aa: ASSLYAGGLYEQY
v_gene: TRBV4-2; d_gene: NA; CDR3aa: ASSGGGVAGELF
v_gene: TRBV5-1; d_gene: NA; CDR3aa: ASSLGRQDTEAF
v_gene: TRBV28; d_gene: TRBD2; CDR3aa: ASSLISGRARYEQY
v_gene: TRBV11-2; d_gene: NA; CDR3aa: ASSSSRMGETQY
v_gene: TRBV28; d_gene: NA; CDR3aa: ASSLTHETQY
v_gene: TRBV27; d_gene: TRBD2; CDR3aa: ASSPRTGGKNIQY
v_gene: TRBV5-5; d_gene: TRBD2; CDR3aa: ASSPAGGVVGYEQY
v_gene: TRBV29-1; d_gene: TRBD1; CDR3aa: SAAGGLYNEQF
v_gene: TRBV30; d_gene: NA; CDR3aa: AWSVLLGKNTEAF
v_gene: TRBV18; d_gene: NA; CDR3aa: ASSPVDSSGEQY
v_gene: TRBV29-1; d_gene: NA; CDR3aa: SVAGKLTEAF
v_gene: TRBV11-2; d_gene: TRBD1; CDR3aa: ASSLAGTAIYEQY
v_gene: TRBV6-5; d_gene: NA; CDR3aa: ASSYGEGSAEAF
v_gene: TRBV20-1; d_gene: NA; CDR3aa: SAGGPLEQY
v_gene: TRBV6-5; d_gene: NA; CDR3aa: ASSKQGADTQY
v_gene: TRBV7-6; d_gene: NA; CDR3aa: ASSYKQTNTGELF